The 21 T cell receptor beta chains below were found in one sample sequenced in a study of regulatory T cells in long-lasting Graves disease. Time point described: persistent/refractory GD, antithyroid drugs over 5 years with positive TRAb. Following extraction of RNA from PBMCs, that RNA was used to make the TCR library. In building TCR beta libraries, iRepertoire HTBI primers were used together with Arm-PCR of CDR3 regions. TCRdb re-called the multiplex PCR reads through MiXCR, storing one row per CDR3 protein. Of around 510,000 distinct CDR3 sequences in the sample, 20% are singletons; the top ten hold 6.5% to 10%. Sequenced here: peripheral blood mononuclear cells (PBMCs), sampled when the disease was refractory, from a patient treated with antithyroid drugs. These receptors were obtained from a female donor with Graves disease.

This chain uses TRBV7-9 with TRBJ2-7; D uncertain. Germline loops: CDR1 SEHNR, CDR2 FQNEAQ (reference sequence). Trimming pared 5 bases from V and 7 bases from J, leaving 12 bases between. CDR3 length equals 12 residues. The CDR3 reads CASSLGWDEQYF. CDR3 coding DNA: TGTGCCAGCAGCCTGGGTTGGGATGAGCAGTACTTC.

The V and J genes are TRBV5-1 and TRBJ2-7; D not certain. The CDR3 has 10 amino acids. The V end lost 6 bases, the J end lost 5 bases, and 6 bases lay between the germline ends. In germline, CDR1 is SGHRS, CDR2 YFSETQ. The CDR3 DNA reads as TGCGCCAGCATGCTGGACGAGCAGTACTTC. This gives the protein CASMLDEQYF.

There are many counts of this clonotype. J is TRBJ1-4 and V is TRBV28; 9 bases agree with TRBD1. The CDR3 is made up of 14 amino acids. The V and J ends lost 6 bases and 10 bases, in that order; junction bases with no gene match: 9. Germline V gene lookup returns CDR1 MDHEN and CDR2 SYDVKM. The DNA for the CDR3 is TGTGCCAGCAGCCTACAGGGGGCACTTGGAAAACTGTTTTTT. Translation gives CASSLQGALGKLFF.

This clonotype was counted a few times. This sequence joins TRBV28 and TRBJ2-3; 14 bases line up with TRBD2. The germline CDR1 and CDR2 sequences are MDHEN and SYDVKM. The CDR3 runs to 17 residues. V was clipped by 4 bases and J by 4 bases; unmatched bases: 7. CDR3 protein: CASSSPLGLAGADTQYF. The CDR3 DNA is TGTGCCAGCAGTTCTCCATTGGGACTAGCGGGAGCAGATACGCAGTATTTT.

Turning to this clonotype: It may be a read error: a sequence one base away is much more abundant. CDR3 sequence reads: CASSSQQFYGYTF. The CDR3 region has the DNA TGTGCCAGCTCATCTCAGCAGTTTTATGGCTACACCTTC. The chain links TRBV18 to TRBJ1-2, with D uncertain. Germline V gene lookup returns CDR1 KGHSH and CDR2 LQKENI. The CDR3 has 13 residues. The V end lost 5 bases, the J end lost 5 bases, and 12 bases lay between the germline ends.

This chain uses TRBV6-2 or TRBV6-3 with TRBJ2-4; 12 bases map to TRBD2. The CDR3 is 19 amino acids. Germline CDR1 is MNHEY and CDR2 is SVGEGT. Losses at the gene ends were 5 bases for V and 3 bases for J; bases not matched to a gene: 14. CDR3 coding DNA: TGTGCCAGCAGTGACTTGGGGCTAGCGGGAGGGCCCGGCAAAAACATTCAGTACTTC. It codes for CASSDLGLAGGPGKNIQYF.

This clonotype was seen ten or more times. V gene TRBV28 combines with J gene TRBJ2-5, with a weak D call TRBD1 (6 bases). V was cut by 6 bases and J by 5 bases, with 13 bases left in between. CDR3 length equals 13 residues. Per germline, CDR1 MDHEN and CDR2 SYDVKM. The CDR3, as DNA: TGTGCCAGCAGGGAACAGGGCCTCGAGACCCAGTACTTC. As protein: CASREQGLETQYF.

Many counts were recorded for this clonotype. One end of the junction fails to match germline, which may point to a read error. The V and J genes are TRBV11-2 and TRBJ2-7, with D possibly matching TRBD1 (5 bases). Germline assignment: CDR1 SGHAT and CDR2 FQNNGV. The length of the CDR3 is 15 residues. The CDR3 sequence is CASSPGSHLSSEQYF. For the CDR3, the DNA is TGTGCCAGCAGCCCAGGGTCACACCTATCCTCCGAGCAGTACTTC.

This clonotype was observed many times. This chain connects TRBV20-1 to TRBJ1-6; 8 bases match TRBD1. CDR1 is DFQATT and CDR2 is SNEGSKA in the germline V gene (reference sequence). CDR3 length equals 16 residues. The V segment lost 1 base and the J segment 8 bases; nucleotides outside the gene matches: 10. The CDR3 bases are TGCAGTGCTAGAGTCAGGCGCCAGGGGGCGGATTCACCCCTCCACTTT. This translates into CSARVRRQGADSPLHF.

A word on this clonotype: A much larger clone differs by one base, so this may be a read error. This chain uses TRBV20-1 with TRBJ2-7; 7 nucleotides agree with TRBD1. The CDR3 has 13 amino acids. V shed 4 bases and J 1 base; nucleotides not matched to a gene: 4. Per germline, CDR1 DFQATT and CDR2 SNEGSKA (reference sequence). CDR3 nucleotide sequence: TGCAGTGCTACCGGGACAGAATCCTACGAGCAGTACTTC. Translation: CSATGTESYEQYF.

This clonotype was observed a few times. This sequence joins TRBV6-1 and TRBJ1-4; D unclear. The CDR3 length is 14 residues. The germline V gene has CDR1 MNHNS and CDR2 SASEGT. Trimming removed 6 bases at V and 0 bases at J, with 8 bases between. The CDR3 region has the DNA TGTGCCAGCAGCTCCGGGCCAACTAATGAAAAACTGTTTTTT. Translated: CASSSGPTNEKLFF.

This clonotype was found many times. V gene TRBV7-9 combines with J gene TRBJ1-2; D not resolved. The CDR3 has 14 residues. From germline, CDR1 is SEHNR and CDR2 FQNEAQ (reference sequence). The V and J ends lost 4 bases and 3 bases respectively, with 12 bases between them. In nucleotides, the CDR3 is TGTGCCAGCAGCTCATGGGGTATTGACTATGGCTACACCTTC. Protein product: CASSSWGIDYGYTF.

The J gene is TRBJ1-1, the V gene TRBV30; 7 bases line up with TRBD1. The V gene's germline CDR1 is GTSNPN and CDR2 SVGIG (reference sequence). This CDR3 has 14 residues. Germline trimming cut 0 bases from V and 11 bases from J; bases unmatched to any gene: 12. CDR3 nucleotide sequence: TGTGCCTGGAGTGTATTAGGCAGGGGGAGCTTGGCTTTCTTT. It codes for CAWSVLGRGSLAFF.

Many counts were recorded for this clonotype. The chain combines TRBV2 with TRBJ2-7, with unresolved D. The V end was cut by 6 bases, the J end by 2 bases, with 11 bases between. Germline CDR1 and CDR2: SNHLY and FYNNEI. The CDR3 totals 13 residues. The CDR3 DNA follows: TGTGCCAGCAGGGACCCTTACGCCTACGAGCAGTACTTC. Its protein is CASRDPYAYEQYF.

In this sample, this clonotype turned up a few times. The chain is built from TRBV7-9 and TRBJ2-2, with D tentatively TRBD2 (6 bases). The CDR3 consists of 16 residues. The V end lost 2 bases, the J end lost 2 bases, and 12 bases lay between the germline ends. Germline V lookup: CDR1 SEHNR, CDR2 FQNEAQ (reference sequence). CDR3 sequence reads: CASSLLGSQNTGELFF. CDR3 nucleotide sequence: TGTGCCAGCAGCTTACTCGGGAGCCAAAACACCGGGGAGCTGTTTTTT. The variable domain in full, with the rest retrieved from reference TRBV7-9 and TRBJ2-2, is DTGVSQNPRHKITKRGQNVTFRCDPISEHNRLYWYRQTLGQGPEFLTYFQNEAQLEKSRLLSDRFSAERPKGSFSTLEIQRTEQGDSAMYLCASSLLGSQNTGELFFGEGSRLTVL.

Many counts were recorded for this clonotype. This chain uses TRBV18 with TRBJ2-5; D call uncertain. CDR1 KGHSH and CDR2 LQKENI come from the germline V gene. The CDR3 runs 14 residues. Trimming took 0 bases from V and 4 from J, leaving 9 bases between them. CDR3 in amino acids: CASSPPSLLETQYF. The CDR3 DNA reads as TGTGCCAGCTCACCACCGTCCCTACTAGAGACCCAGTACTTC.

The table lists this clonotype with many counts. The chain couples TRBV2 to TRBJ2-7, with D perhaps matching TRBD2 (6 bases). The CDR3 consists of 15 residues. Germline V lookup: CDR1 SNHLY, CDR2 FYNNEI. The CDR3 sequence is CASGEEAHTSEEQYF. The CDR3 DNA follows: TGTGCGTCCGGGGAGGAGGCCCACACGTCGGAGGAGCAGTACTTC.

This clonotype was recorded a few times. This CDR3 reads CASSFNRNTGELFF. DNA of the CDR3: TGTGCCAGCAGCTTCAACAGGAACACCGGGGAGCTGTTTTTT. This chain uses TRBV7-3 with TRBJ2-2; D ambiguous. CDR3 length: 14 residues. With 3 bases removed from V and 1 base from J, the gap between germline ends came to 6 bases. Germline loops: CDR1 SGHTA, CDR2 FQGTGA.

The chain is built from TRBV7-2 and TRBJ1-1; no firm D call. Germline-derived CDR1 and CDR2 are SGHTA and FQGNSA. V was shortened by 5 bases and J by 4 bases, with 14 bases between the two germline ends. The CDR3 totals 14 residues. The DNA of the CDR3 is TGTGCCAGCAGCCCCACAGCTCTGAGCACTGAAGCTTTCTTT. It yields the protein CASSPTALSTEAFF. Complete variable domain (other parts from reference TRBV7-2 and TRBJ1-1): GAGVSQSPSNKVTEKGKDVELRCDPISGHTALYWYRQSLGQGLEFLIYFQGNSAPDKSGLPSDRFSAERTGGSVSTLTIQRTQQEDSAVYLCASSPTALSTEAFFGQGTRLTVV.

This rearrangement joins TRBV20-1 to TRBJ2-2; tentative D call: TRBD2 (5 bases). V gave up 6 bases and J gave up 1 base, with 12 bases separating them. The CDR3 loop spans 14 amino acids. Germline CDR1 DFQATT, CDR2 SNEGSKA (reference sequence). The DNA of the CDR3 is TGCAGTGCCCCCCCTAGCTGGAACACCGGGGAGCTGTTTTTT. Its protein product is CSAPPSWNTGELFF.

This clonotype was seen more than once but under ten times. V usage is TRBV27 and J usage is TRBJ1-5; the D is unclear. From germline, CDR1 is MNHEY and CDR2 SMNVEV (reference sequence). This CDR3 comprises 13 residues. Trimming shortened V by 6 bases and J by 6 bases, and 12 bases separated the two germline ends. The CDR3 loop reads CASRSGFGQPQHF. DNA for the CDR3: TGTGCCAGCAGGTCGGGATTCGGTCAGCCCCAGCATTTT.